These 26 T cell receptor beta chains were sequenced from one sample in a study of prognosis after radiotherapy for stage I lung cancer. Genomic DNA yielded TCR beta CDR3, amplified by two-round multiplex PCR. First-round PCR used primers specific to each TRBV and TRBJ gene. Each CDR3 protein gets one entry after TCRdb re-called the multiplex PCR reads with MiXCR. The sample shows approximately 28,000 distinct CDR3 sequences, approximately 29% of them seen only once. Sequences were derived from PBMCs, sampled before or after stereotactic body radiation therapy (not recorded which). These receptors all come from a donor over 45 with non-small cell lung cancer.

This clonotype was detected many times. The V and J genes are TRBV27 and TRBJ2-7, with 7 nucleotides matching TRBD2. V gave up 6 bases and J gave up 0 bases; unmatched junction bases: 5. Germline V gene lookup returns CDR1 MNHEY and CDR2 SMNVEV (reference sequence). The CDR3 is made up of 14 amino acids. The chain's CDR3 is CASRDGGGSYEQYF. The DNA for the CDR3 is TGTGCCAGCAGGGATGGCGGGGGCTCCTACGAGCAGTACTTC.

This clonotype was recorded a few times. A far larger clone is one base from this, pointing to a likely read error. The V and J genes are TRBV20-1 and TRBJ2-5; 11 bases align to TRBD2. The tail of the sequence fits TRBJ2-1 better, so the J call may be wrong. CDR3 size: 17 residues. Per germline, CDR1 DFQATT and CDR2 SNEGSKA (reference sequence). The CDR3 spells CSARPMLTSGINNEQFF. DNA of the CDR3: TGCAGTGCTAGACCTATGTTGACTAGCGGGATTAACAATGAGCAGTTCTTC.

Details on this clonotype: A much larger clonotype is one base distant, so this may be a read error. V gene TRBV29-1 combines with J gene TRBJ2-3; TRBD1 matches at 8 bases. The V and J ends lost 7 bases and 5 bases, in that order; junction bases with no gene match: 11. The CDR3 consists of 14 residues. Germline V CDR1 and CDR2: SQVTM, ANQGSEA. DNA for the CDR3: TGCAGCGCCCAAGGACAGGGTAGGGAAGATACGCAGTATTTT. It codes for CSAQGQGREDTQYF.

This clonotype was counted many times. This chain joins TRBV11-3 and TRBJ2-2, with D unclear. The germline gives CDR1 SGHNT, CDR2 YENEEA. This CDR3 spans 14 amino acids. Trimming took 3 bases from V and 2 from J, leaving 7 bases between them. The CDR3 DNA follows: TGTGCCAGCAGCTTGCGAACCAACACCGGGGAGCTGTTTTTT. Its protein is CASSLRTNTGELFF.

This clonotype was detected many times. The J gene is TRBJ2-2, the V gene TRBV10-3; 8 bases are a match to TRBD2. With V trimmed by 4 bases and J by 4 bases, 11 bases remained unmatched. The CDR3 spans 17 residues. Germline V gives CDR1 ENHRY, CDR2 SYGVKD. CDR3 amino acids: CAISGGLAGGGTGELFF. Here the CDR3 DNA reads TGTGCCATCAGTGGGGGACTTGCGGGAGGCGGCACCGGGGAGCTGTTTTTT.

This clonotype has at least ten counts. The gene calls are TRBV14 and TRBJ1-3; the D is unclear. The CDR3 is 15 residues long. Trimming cost V 4 bases and J 4 bases, with 14 bases left between them. Germline CDR1 is SGHDN and CDR2 is FVKESK. CDR3 amino acids: CASSLMRMYGNTIYF. CDR3 nucleotide sequence: TGTGCCAGCAGCCTCATGAGAATGTACGGAAACACCATATATTTT.

This clonotype was seen at least ten times. V and J are TRBV12-3 or TRBV12-4 and TRBJ1-3, with a possible D match to TRBD1 (6 bases). V lost 2 bases and J lost 0, with 8 bases in between. The length of the CDR3 is 15 residues. The CDR3 spells CASSLTTGSGNTIYF. CDR3 DNA sequence: TGTGCCAGCAGTTTAACGACAGGCTCTGGAAACACCATATATTTT.

This clonotype has at least ten counts. This rearrangement joins TRBV20-1 to TRBJ2-5, with 7 positions matching TRBD2. The CDR3 covers 17 residues. CDR1 is DFQATT and CDR2 is SNEGSKA in the germline V gene (reference sequence). V gave up 0 bases and J gave up 6 bases; unmatched junction bases: 16. The CDR3 region has the DNA TGCAGTGCTAGAGATAGTAGTCGCGGGGGTGTGGGGCAGACCCAGTACTTC. This encodes CSARDSSRGGVGQTQYF.

This clonotype was detected many times. The chain couples TRBV20-1 to TRBJ1-2; tentative D call: TRBD1 (5 bases). Germline values: CDR1 DFQATT, CDR2 SNEGSKA (reference sequence). Trimming stripped 6 bases from V and 5 bases from J, with 10 bases between. This CDR3 region has 11 residues. For the CDR3, the DNA is TGCAGTGCGCCAGGGTTGTATGGCTACACCTTC. As protein: CSAPGLYGYTF.

Ten or more counts support this clonotype. As DNA, the CDR3 is TGTGCCAGCAGCGTAGGGGGTAGGGCAGCTTTCGGTGAGCAGTTCTTC. Protein product: CASSVGGRAAFGEQFF. The chain links TRBV9 to TRBJ2-1; no clear D gene. Trimming removed 0 bases from V and 9 bases from J, with 19 bases in between. The CDR3 is made up of 16 amino acids. The germline CDR1 and CDR2 sequences are SGDLS and YYNGEE.

This clonotype was found many times. The V call is TRBV2, the J call TRBJ1-2, with 8 bases lining up with TRBD1. The J segment lost 1 base and the V segment lost 10 bases, leaving 5 bases of the junction unmatched. Per germline, CDR1 SNHLY and CDR2 FYNNEI. The length of the CDR3 is 13 residues. CDR3 residues: CAIGTGFNYGYTF. The CDR3 DNA reads as TGTGCCATTGGGACAGGATTTAACTATGGCTACACCTTC. Full variable domain (missing parts from reference TRBV2 and TRBJ1-2): EPEVTQTPSHQVTQMGQEVILRCVPISNHLYFYWYRQILGQKVEFLVSFYNNEISEKSEIFDDQFSVERPDGSNFTLKIRSTKLEDSAMYFCAIGTGFNYGYTFGSGTRLTVV.

In its sample, this clonotype was seen many times. The V gene is TRBV7-9, the J gene TRBJ2-5, with D perhaps assigned TRBD1 or TRBD2 (5 bases each). Trimming left V 3 bases short and J 5 bases short, with 10 bases between. The CDR3 extends over 13 amino acids. CDR1 SEHNR and CDR2 FQNEAQ come from the germline V gene (reference sequence). CDR3 protein: CASSLGDLETQYF. DNA of the CDR3: TGTGCCAGCAGCTTGGGGGATTTGGAGACCCAGTACTTC.

This clonotype was picked up many times. The chain combines TRBV7-9 with TRBJ2-7; no firm D call. The CDR3 extends over 12 amino acids. Germline V gene sequence: CDR1 SEHNR, CDR2 FQNEAQ (reference sequence). Trimming stripped 5 bases from V and 7 bases from J, with 12 bases between. CDR3 DNA sequence: TGTGCCAGCAGCCCGACAACCGCAGAGCAGTACTTC. Residues: CASSPTTAEQYF.

This clonotype was observed many times. The chain links TRBV3-1 to TRBJ2-7; TRBD2 is a possible D gene (5 bases). The CDR3 covers 14 residues. V was shortened by 4 bases and J by 0 bases, with 10 bases between the two germline ends. Per germline, CDR1 LGHDT and CDR2 YNNKEL (reference sequence). The CDR3 DNA reads TGTGCCAGCAGCCCTCAGCGGAGCTCCTACGAGCAGTACTTC. Translation gives CASSPQRSSYEQYF.

This clonotype appeared many times. The chain is built from TRBV6-1 and TRBJ1-5; D is unclear. CDR3 length: 13 residues. Germline CDR1 MNHNS, CDR2 SASEGT. Trimming took 7 bases from V and 5 from J, leaving 12 bases between them. The CDR3 here is CASKRSDHQPQHF. The CDR3 nucleotides are TGTGCCAGCAAAAGGTCTGATCATCAGCCCCAGCATTTT.

On this clonotype: This may come from a read error, since a much larger clone is one base off. This chain joins TRBV27 and TRBJ1-4, with 11 positions matching TRBD1. Trimming cost V 3 bases and J 6 bases; bases outside gene matches: 9. Germline V gives CDR1 MNHEY, CDR2 SMNVEV (reference sequence). The CDR3 has 17 residues. The DNA for the CDR3 is TGTGCCAGCAGTTTTTCTGGACAGGGGGCTGGAGATGAAAAACTGTTTTTT. Translation: CASSFSGQGAGDEKLFF.

This rearrangement joins TRBV7-9 to TRBJ2-2; D gene unclear. The V end lost 6 bases, the J end lost 4 bases, and 9 bases lay between the germline ends. From germline, CDR1 is SEHNR and CDR2 FQNEAQ (reference sequence). The CDR3 length is 13 residues. The DNA of the CDR3 is TGTGCCAGCAGAAATAGGGTCACCGGGGAGCTGTTTTTT. Its protein product is CASRNRVTGELFF.

In this sample, this clonotype turned up many times. The chain uses TRBV14 and TRBJ1-2; D may be TRBD1 (5 bases). Germline V CDR1 and CDR2: SGHDN, FVKESK. V shed 1 base and J shed 3 bases, with 18 bases lying between them. The CDR3 is made up of 17 amino acids. In DNA form, the CDR3 reads TGTGCCAGCAGCCAAGGTGGGGGGATTTTATGGTACTATGGCTACACCTTC. Translating it yields CASSQGGGILWYYGYTF.

Comments on this clonotype: This likely stems from a read error, as it lies one base from a far larger clone. The chain's CDR3 is CANSPRIGTEAFF. In DNA, the CDR3 is TGTGCCAACAGCCCACGGATCGGGACTGAAGCTTTCTTT. V and J are TRBV6-2 or TRBV6-3 and TRBJ1-1, with D unclear. CDR1 is MNHEY and CDR2 is SVGEGT in the germline V gene. Trimming shortened V by 10 bases and J by 5 bases, and 17 bases separated the two germline ends. This CDR3 region has 13 residues.

The chain links TRBV11-3 to TRBJ2-7, with D tentatively TRBD1 or TRBD2 (5 bases each). Germline loops: CDR1 SGHNT, CDR2 YENEEA. The CDR3 is 14 amino acids. Trimming took off 1 base at V and 2 bases at J, with 9 bases between the two ends. The CDR3 DNA reads as TGTGCCAGCAGCTTAGCGGGGCTAGCCTACGAGCAGTACTTC. Protein sequence: CASSLAGLAYEQYF. Variable domain in full (rest from reference TRBV11-3 and TRBJ2-7): EAGVVQSPRYKIIEKKQPVAFWCNPISGHNTLYWYLQNLGQGPELLIRYENEEAVDDSQLPKDRFSAERLKGVDSTLKIQPAELGDSAVYLCASSLAGLAYEQYFGPGTRLTVT.

This clonotype was recorded at least ten times. The J gene is TRBJ1-2, the V gene TRBV19; the D gene is possibly TRBD1 (5 bases). The CDR3 extends over 11 amino acids. In germline, CDR1 is LNHDA, CDR2 SQIVND (reference sequence). Trimming took off 9 bases at V and 8 bases at J, with 13 bases between the two ends. As DNA, the CDR3 is TGTGCCAGCTCCCAGGGATTGGGCTACACCTTC. This translates into CASSQGLGYTF.

The table lists this clonotype with many counts. The V gene is TRBV29-1, the J gene TRBJ2-7, with no clear D. Germline V lookup: CDR1 SQVTM, CDR2 ANQGSEA. CDR3 length: 13 residues. V shed 3 bases and J shed 0 bases, with 9 bases lying between them. Here the CDR3 reads CSVEAENSYEQYF. CDR3 DNA sequence: TGCAGCGTTGAGGCAGAGAACTCCTACGAGCAGTACTTC.

The chain has TRBV15 and TRBJ1-5, with a tentative D call TRBD1 (6 bases). The CDR3 has 14 amino acids. V dropped 0 bases and J dropped 4 bases, with 7 bases sitting between them. CDR1 and CDR2 from the germline V gene are LNHNV and YYDKDF (reference sequence). In DNA form, the CDR3 reads TGTGCCACCAGCAGAGAGGGGGCTAATCAGCCCCAGCATTTT. This gives the protein CATSREGANQPQHF.

The chain joins TRBV19 to TRBJ1-5; TRBD1 matches at 9 bases. This CDR3 comprises 15 residues. J gave up 5 bases and V 3 bases, and 5 bases lay outside the gene matches. CDR1 and CDR2 from the germline V gene are LNHDA and SQIVND (reference sequence). The CDR3 nucleotides are TGTGCCAGTAGTATTAGTAGGGACAGGGATCAGCCCCAGCATTTT. Translating it yields CASSISRDRDQPQHF.

This clonotype was observed at least ten times. The V gene is TRBV20-1, the J gene TRBJ2-7; 8 nucleotides match TRBD1. CDR1 is DFQATT and CDR2 is SNEGSKA in the germline V gene (reference sequence). J was trimmed by 2 bases and V by 4 bases; bases with no gene match: 10. The length of the CDR3 is 15 residues. The DNA for the CDR3 is TGCAGTGCTAACGATGGACAGGGCCTAACCTACGAGCAGTACTTC. Amino acids: CSANDGQGLTYEQYF.

The rearrangement joins TRBV20-1 to TRBJ1-2; D may be TRBD1 (5 bases). CDR1 is DFQATT, CDR2 SNEGSKA, per germline (reference sequence). CDR3 length: 12 residues. CDR3 coding DNA: TGCTCCCTAGGCGGCAGGGACGGAGGCTACACCTTC. Translation gives CSLGGRDGGYTF.